In its sample, the clone carrying this T cell receptor (beta chain) was seen a few times. Antigen specificity is unknown. This sample holds PBMCs from approximately 9 ml fresh peripheral blood. The data were taken from a study of T cells in Graves' hyperthyroidism and ophthalmopathy. CDR3 length: 12 residues. Deletions cut 4 bases from V and 5 bases from J, with 8 bases between. CDR1 is MDHEN and CDR2 is SYDVKM in the germline V gene. Findings of the study overall: Ophthalmopathy, which appeared later, was predicted by the model a median roughly 6.6 months before onset.

Amplification of TCR beta CDR3 regions was performed using RNA transcripts as template. First-round RT-PCR of the TCR CDR3 relied on the HTBI primer set. TCRdb re-called the multiplex PCR reads through MiXCR, storing one row per CDR3 protein. The sample records about 400,000 distinct CDR3 sequences, over 12% being singletons. V is TRBV28 and J is TRBJ1-1, with a weak D call TRBD1 (6 bases). This receptor was taken from a woman aged 60-70 years with Graves' ophthalmopathy. The material sequenced was blood. The CDR3: CASSSGQTEAFF. CDR3 bases: TGTGCCAGCAGTTCCGGACAGACTGAAGCTTTCTTT.